These 4 T cell receptor beta chains were sequenced from one sample in a study of shared clonotypes between healthy human individuals. The method was immunoSEQ multiplex PCR; TCRdb's version includes in-frame clones alone and lacks a portion of them. Here the sample spans approximately 2.5 million clones, over 85% being singletons. Sequenced material: naive CD4+ T cells from PBMCs. Indicated subset: CD45RA+ positively selected. The receptors were sampled from a man aged 18 to 30 in good health. Some clones in this sample may be carry-over from other donors' samples.

Remarks on this clone: This CDR3 is also generated by other DNA sequences in the sample. The chain recombines TRBV5-1 with TRBJ2-3, with no clear D. Deletions cut 2 bases from V and 0 bases from J, with 10 bases between. This CDR3 region has 15 residues. Per germline, CDR1 SGHRS and CDR2 YFSETQ. The CDR3 reads CASSLAGISTDTQYF. CDR3 bases: TGCGCCAGCAGCTTAGCTGGCATTAGCACAGATACGCAGTATTTT.

J is TRBJ2-1 and V is TRBV6-5; TRBD2 matches 10 bases. J lost 4 bases, V lost 5 bases, and 5 bases had no gene match. The CDR3 runs to 15 residues. Germline CDR1 is MNHEY and CDR2 is SVGAGI. The CDR3 is CASSSPGLAYNEQFF. CDR3 DNA sequence: TGTGCCAGCAGTAGCCCGGGACTAGCGTACAATGAGCAGTTCTTC.

The chain joins TRBV30 to TRBJ1-4, with D perhaps matching TRBD1 (6 bases). There are 15 residues in the CDR3. Trimming took off 8 bases at V and 5 bases at J, with 21 bases between the two ends. The germline gives CDR1 GTSNPN, CDR2 SVGIG (reference sequence). The CDR3 bases are TGTGCCCAGCAAAAAGGGTCAGGGGACAATGAAAAACTGTTTTTT. This encodes CAQQKGSGDNEKLFF.

This chain joins TRBV28 and TRBJ1-2; D gene unclear. V was shortened by 8 bases and J by 4 bases, with 17 bases between the two germline ends. Germline V lookup: CDR1 MDHEN, CDR2 SYDVKM. This CDR3 has 14 amino acids. The CDR3 DNA reads as TGTGCCAGCCGGGCGGCAGACCCACTCTATGGCTACACCTTC. Its protein is CASRAADPLYGYTF.